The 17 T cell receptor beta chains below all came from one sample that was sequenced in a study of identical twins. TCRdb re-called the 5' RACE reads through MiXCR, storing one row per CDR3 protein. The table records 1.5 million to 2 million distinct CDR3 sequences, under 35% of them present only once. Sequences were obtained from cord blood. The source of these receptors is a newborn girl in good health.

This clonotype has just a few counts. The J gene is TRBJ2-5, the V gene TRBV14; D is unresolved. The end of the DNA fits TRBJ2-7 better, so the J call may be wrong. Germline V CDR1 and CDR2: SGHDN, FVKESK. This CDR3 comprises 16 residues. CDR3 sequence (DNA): TGTGCCAGCAGCCCATACGCCCGAAGAAGGGACTACGAGCAGTACTTC. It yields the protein CASSPYARRRDYEQYF.

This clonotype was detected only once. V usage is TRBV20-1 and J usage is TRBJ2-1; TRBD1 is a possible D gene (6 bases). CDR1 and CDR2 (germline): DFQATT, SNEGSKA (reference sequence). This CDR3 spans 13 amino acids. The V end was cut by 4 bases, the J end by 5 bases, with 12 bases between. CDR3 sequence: CSAKRGNDNEQFF. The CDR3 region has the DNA TGCAGTGCTAAAAGGGGGAACGACAATGAGCAGTTCTTC.

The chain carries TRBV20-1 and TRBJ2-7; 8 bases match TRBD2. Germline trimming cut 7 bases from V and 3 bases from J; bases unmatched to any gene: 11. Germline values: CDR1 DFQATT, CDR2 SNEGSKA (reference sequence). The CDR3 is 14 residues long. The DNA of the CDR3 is TGCAGTGTCCCCAATTTAGCGGGGTTCTACGAGCAGTACTTC. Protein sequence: CSVPNLAGFYEQYF.

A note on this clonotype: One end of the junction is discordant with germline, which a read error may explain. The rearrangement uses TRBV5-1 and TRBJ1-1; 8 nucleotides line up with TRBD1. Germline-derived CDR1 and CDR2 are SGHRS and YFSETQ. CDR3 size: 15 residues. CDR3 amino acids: CTSSLEAGGRTEAFF. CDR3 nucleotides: TGCACCAGCAGCTTGGAGGCAGGGGGCAGGACTGAAGCTTTCTTT.

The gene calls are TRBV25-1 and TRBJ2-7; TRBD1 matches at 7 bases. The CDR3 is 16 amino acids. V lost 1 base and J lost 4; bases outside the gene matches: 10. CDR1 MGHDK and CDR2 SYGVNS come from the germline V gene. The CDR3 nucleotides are TGTGCCAGCAGTGAATTAGTGAGACAGGGCCCTTACGAGCAGTACTTC. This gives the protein CASSELVRQGPYEQYF.

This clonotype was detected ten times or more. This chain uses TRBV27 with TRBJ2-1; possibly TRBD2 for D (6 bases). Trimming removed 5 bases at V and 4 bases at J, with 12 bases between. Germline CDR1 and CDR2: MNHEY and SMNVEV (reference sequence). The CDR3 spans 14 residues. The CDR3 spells CASSPAGLYNEQFF. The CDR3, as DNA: TGTGCCAGCAGTCCCGCGGGACTTTACAATGAGCAGTTCTTC.

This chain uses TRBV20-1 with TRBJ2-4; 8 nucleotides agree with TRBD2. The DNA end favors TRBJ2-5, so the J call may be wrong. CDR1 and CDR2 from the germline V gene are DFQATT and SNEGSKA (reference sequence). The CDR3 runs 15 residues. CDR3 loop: CSARVPGTRKETQYF. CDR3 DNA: TGCAGTGCTAGGGTACCCGGGACTAGGAAAGAGACCCAGTACTTC.

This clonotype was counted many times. CDR3 loop: CASSVNRAGNYGYTF. The CDR3, as DNA: TGTGCCAGCAGTGTTAACAGGGCGGGGAACTATGGCTACACCTTC. The chain couples TRBV27 to TRBJ1-2, with TRBD1 as a possible D gene (6 bases). This CDR3 comprises 15 residues. CDR1 and CDR2 (germline): MNHEY, SMNVEV (reference sequence). Trimming took 5 bases from V and 2 from J, leaving 15 bases between them.

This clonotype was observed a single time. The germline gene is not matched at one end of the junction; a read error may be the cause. This CDR3 reads CASSQGQGNSEAFF. CDR3 in DNA: TGTGCCAGCAGCCAAGGACAGGGGAACTCTGAAGCTTTCTTT. The J gene is TRBJ1-1, the V gene TRBV3-1; 8 positions match TRBD1. CDR1 is LGHDT and CDR2 is YNNKEL in the germline V gene (reference sequence). The CDR3 spans 14 residues.

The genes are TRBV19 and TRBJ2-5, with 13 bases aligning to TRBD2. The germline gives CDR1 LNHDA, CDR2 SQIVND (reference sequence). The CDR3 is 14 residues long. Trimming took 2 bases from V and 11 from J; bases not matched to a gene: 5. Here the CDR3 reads CASSISGTSGEQYF. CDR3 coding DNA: TGTGCCAGTAGTATATCCGGGACTAGCGGGGAGCAGTACTTC.

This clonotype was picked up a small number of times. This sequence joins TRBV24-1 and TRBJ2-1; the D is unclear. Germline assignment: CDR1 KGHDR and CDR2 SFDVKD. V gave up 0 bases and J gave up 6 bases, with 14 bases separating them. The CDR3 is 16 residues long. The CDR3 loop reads CATSDLAAIDPNEQFF. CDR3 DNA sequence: TGTGCCACCAGTGATTTGGCGGCGATAGACCCCAATGAGCAGTTCTTC.

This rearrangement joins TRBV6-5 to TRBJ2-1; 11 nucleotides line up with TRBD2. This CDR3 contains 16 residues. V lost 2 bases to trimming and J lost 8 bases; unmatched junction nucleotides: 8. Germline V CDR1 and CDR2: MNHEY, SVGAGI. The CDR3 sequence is CASSYPCSGGADEQFF. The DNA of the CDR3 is TGTGCCAGCAGTTACCCGTGTAGCGGGGGGGCGGATGAGCAGTTCTTC.

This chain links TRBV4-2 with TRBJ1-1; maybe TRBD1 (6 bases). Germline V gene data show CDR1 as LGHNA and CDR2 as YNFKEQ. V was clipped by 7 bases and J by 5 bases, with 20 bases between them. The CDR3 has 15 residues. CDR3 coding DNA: TGTGCCAGCACCTTTGGGAGGGAGACAGGAACTGAAGCTTTCTTT. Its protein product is CASTFGRETGTEAFF.

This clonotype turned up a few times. The CDR3 protein is CASSISPGGYGYTF. CDR3 coding DNA: TGCGCCAGCAGCATTTCTCCAGGGGGCTATGGCTACACCTTC. The V call is TRBV5-1, the J call TRBJ1-2, with 7 bases that match TRBD1. With 4 bases clipped from V and 4 bases from J, the junction kept 7 bases outside the gene matches. The CDR3 contains 14 residues. The germline V gene has CDR1 SGHRS and CDR2 YFSETQ.

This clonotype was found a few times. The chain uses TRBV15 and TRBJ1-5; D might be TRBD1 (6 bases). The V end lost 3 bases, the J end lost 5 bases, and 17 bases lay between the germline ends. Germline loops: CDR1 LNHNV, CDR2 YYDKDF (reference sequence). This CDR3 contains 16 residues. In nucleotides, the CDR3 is TGTGCCACCAGCAGCTTCTCCAGCAGGGGAGATCAGCCCCAGCATTTT. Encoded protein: CATSSFSSRGDQPQHF.

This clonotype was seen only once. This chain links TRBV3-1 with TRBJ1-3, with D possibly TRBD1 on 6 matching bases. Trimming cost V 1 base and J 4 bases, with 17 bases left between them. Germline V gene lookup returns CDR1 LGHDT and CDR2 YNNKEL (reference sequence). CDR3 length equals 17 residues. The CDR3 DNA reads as TGTGCCAGCAGCCAAGTTGCGGGGACAACCAAGGGAAACACCATATATTTT. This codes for CASSQVAGTTKGNTIYF.

The CDR3, as DNA: TGTGCCAGCAGCCAAGATCATTACGGCTCCTACGAGCAGTACTTC. Residues: CASSQDHYGSYEQYF. The chain recombines TRBV4-2 with TRBJ2-7; D not certain. With 0 bases removed from V and 0 bases from J, the gap between germline ends came to 9 bases. This CDR3 is built from 15 residues. Germline values: CDR1 LGHNA, CDR2 YNFKEQ.